This T cell receptor beta chain was sequenced in a study of T cells in Graves' hyperthyroidism and ophthalmopathy (dated by TCRdb to the late 2010s). General notes on the study: Peripheral blood samples were taken at initial diagnosis, before any treatment was given. The 100 discovery patients were divided at random into training and test sets in a 7:3 ratio. Once sampling was done, hyperthyroidism patients were given methimazole at a starting dose of 30 mg daily, whereas ophthalmopathy patients were given high-dose intravenous methylprednisolone. In addition, the study compared T-cell repertoires in thyroid tissue and in blood from over 5 Graves' hyperthyroidism patients. TCR V-J signatures able to tell the groups apart were searched for in a discovery cohort of some 100 patients, of whom around 42 had Graves' ophthalmopathy and 55 to 60 had stable Graves' hyperthyroidism. The paper reports TCR Vbeta CDR3 sequencing of fewer than 150 peripheral blood samples: under 45 ophthalmopathy, about 75 hyperthyroidism and some 17 progressor patients. Whether ophthalmopathy could be predicted prospectively was tested in an independent validation cohort made up of fewer than 20 hyperthyroidism patients plus 17 patients who later progressed to ophthalmopathy.

This clonotype was counted many times. Its antigen remains unidentified. One base away there is no much larger clone; base qualities are not given. TCR beta CDR3 regions were amplified from RNA transcripts. For the first round of RT-PCR on the TCR CDR3, the HTBI primer set was used together with the Qiagen OneStep RT-PCR kit. Libraries were constructed in a second round of multiplex PCR, after which size selection and purification were performed. Paired-end sequencing of the libraries was performed with 100 bp reads on an Illumina HiSeq2000. Regarding the original processing steps: SOAPnuke was used to process the raw data, with reads discarded if the reads contained adapters or uncalled bases, had a mean Phred below 15, or lacked an exact constant-primer or identifier match. COPE v1.2.5 was used to merge the high-quality paired reads, and each unique nucleotide sequence was defined as a clonotype. MiTCR v1.1 was used to align the clonotypes against IMGT TRBV, TRBD and TRBJ reference segments. The analysis included only V-J combinations with a frequency above 0.0001, which together covered over 98% of the repertoires. The TCS score was defined as the ratio of F50 (clonal expansion) to E x V (chaos), calculated using BLOSUM62-based TCRdist between CDR3 peptides within each V-J. Welch's t-statistics and random forest reduced roughly 500 V-J features to about 12, which were used in a naive Bayes classifier (R e1071). The public reads were reanalyzed by TCRdb: fastp trimming at Q25, MiXCR alignment, in-frame beta chains only. A single entry per CDR3 protein holds the most common genes and DNA from its merged rows. The V and J calls were determined by TCRdb, not by the authors. A total of over 350,000 distinct CDR3 sequences appear in this sample, over 12% of them only once. The ten largest account for 25% to 30% of the sample.

What the authors observed across the whole study: Ophthalmopathy was separated from stable hyperthyroidism by a 13 V-J signature model, with approximately 86% sensitivity and about 81% specificity obtained in cross-validation and 80%/75% obtained in testing. No statistical method was used to set the sample size in advance, and investigators knew the group allocation. Most expanded thyroid clonotypes (frequency above 0.001) were also detected in blood, a finding suggesting that blood repertoires may reflect thyroid immune responses. In validation, the model predicted progression to ophthalmopathy a median of around six months before onset, with 70% to 71% sensitivity and 72.22% specificity.

Ophthalmopathy patients had moderately to severely active disease, with a Clinical Activity Score of 3 or more, a NOSPECS grade of 4 or more, and a disease duration of less than 3 months. Any patient with an uncontrolled infection, another autoimmune disease, pregnancy or lactation was excluded. Diagnoses were established on the basis of clinical symptoms, serum thyroxine and TRAb, thyroid ultrasound, and orbital computed tomography. Ficoll-Paque density gradient centrifugation was used to isolate PBMCs from 9.5 to 10 ml of fresh peripheral blood. Total RNA was extracted using Trizol reagent, and RNA quality was assessed on an Agilent 2100 Bioanalyzer. From a lookup of the germline V gene, CDR1 and CDR2 are SGDLS and YYNGEE. The CDR3, cysteine through phenylalanine, is 14 amino acids long. The sequence is cut down to CDR3 DNA, 42 bases in frame from base 1. Clipping removes 4 bases from V and 6 bases from J, with 6 as the unmatched junction base count.

The origin of this receptor is a man aged 45-65 years with Graves' ophthalmopathy. The sequencing sample was made of blood. Here the chain combines TRBV9 and TRBJ2-7, with 11 central nucleotides matching TRBD2. CDR3 sequence: CASSLRLAGGEQYF. The nucleotide sequence is given as TGTGCCAGCAGCTTACGGCTAGCGGGAGGCGAGCAGTACTTC.